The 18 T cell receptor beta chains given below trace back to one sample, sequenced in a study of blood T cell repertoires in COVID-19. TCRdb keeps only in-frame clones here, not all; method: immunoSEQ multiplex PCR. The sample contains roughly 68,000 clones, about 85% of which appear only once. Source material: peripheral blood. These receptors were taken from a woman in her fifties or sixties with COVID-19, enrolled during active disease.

CDR3: CASSARLAGAFPYEQYF. CDR3 coding DNA: TGTGCCAGCAGCGCGCGACTAGCGGGAGCCTTTCCCTACGAGCAGTACTTC. The V and J genes are TRBV5-6 and TRBJ2-7, with 12 bases matching TRBD2. Per germline, CDR1 SGHDT and CDR2 YYEEEE. V gave up 4 bases and J gave up 2 bases; unmatched junction bases: 10. The CDR3 runs to 17 residues.

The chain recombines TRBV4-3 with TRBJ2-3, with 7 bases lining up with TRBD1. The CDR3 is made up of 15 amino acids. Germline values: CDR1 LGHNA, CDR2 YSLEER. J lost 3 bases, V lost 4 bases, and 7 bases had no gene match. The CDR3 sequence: CASSRGQEFTDTQYF. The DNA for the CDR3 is TGCGCCAGCAGCCGCGGACAGGAGTTTACAGATACGCAGTATTTT.

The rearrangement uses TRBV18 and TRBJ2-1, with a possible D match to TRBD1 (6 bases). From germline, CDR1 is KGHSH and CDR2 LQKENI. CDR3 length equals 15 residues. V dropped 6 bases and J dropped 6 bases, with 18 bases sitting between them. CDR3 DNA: TGTGCCAGCTCTCACCGCGGCAGGGGTAGCAATGAGCAGTTCTTC. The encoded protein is CASSHRGRGSNEQFF.

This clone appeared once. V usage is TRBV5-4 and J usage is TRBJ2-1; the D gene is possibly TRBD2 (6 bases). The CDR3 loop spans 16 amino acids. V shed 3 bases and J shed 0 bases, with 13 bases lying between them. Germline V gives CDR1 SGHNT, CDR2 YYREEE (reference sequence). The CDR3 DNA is TGTGCCAGCAGCTCCGGGAGCATGAGCTCCTACAATGAGCAGTTCTTC. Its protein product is CASSSGSMSSYNEQFF.

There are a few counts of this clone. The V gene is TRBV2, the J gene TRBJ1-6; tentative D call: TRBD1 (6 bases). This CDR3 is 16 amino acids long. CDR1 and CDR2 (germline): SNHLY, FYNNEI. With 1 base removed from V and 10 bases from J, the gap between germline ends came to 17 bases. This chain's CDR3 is CASSEGSIWGGSPLHF. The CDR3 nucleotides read TGTGCCAGCAGTGAAGGGAGCATATGGGGGGGCTCACCCCTCCACTTT.

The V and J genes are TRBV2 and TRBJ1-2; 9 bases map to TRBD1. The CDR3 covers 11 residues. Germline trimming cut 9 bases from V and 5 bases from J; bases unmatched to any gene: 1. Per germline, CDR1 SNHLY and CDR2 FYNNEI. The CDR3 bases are TGTGCCAGACAGGGGGCTTATGGCTACACCTTC. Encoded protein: CARQGAYGYTF.

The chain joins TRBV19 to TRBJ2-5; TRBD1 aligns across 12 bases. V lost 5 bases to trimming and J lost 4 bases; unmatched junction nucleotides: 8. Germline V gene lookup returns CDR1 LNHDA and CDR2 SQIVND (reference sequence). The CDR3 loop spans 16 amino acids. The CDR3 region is CASSPHMGQGAETQYF. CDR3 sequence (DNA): TGTGCCAGTAGTCCACATATGGGACAGGGGGCAGAGACCCAGTACTTC.

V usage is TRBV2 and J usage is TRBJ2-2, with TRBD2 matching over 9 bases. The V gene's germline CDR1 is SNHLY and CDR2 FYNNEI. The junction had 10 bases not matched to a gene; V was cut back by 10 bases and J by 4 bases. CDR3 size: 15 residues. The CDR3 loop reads CATLLLAGATGELFF. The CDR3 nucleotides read TGTGCCACCCTTCTACTAGCGGGCGCCACCGGGGAGCTGTTTTTT.

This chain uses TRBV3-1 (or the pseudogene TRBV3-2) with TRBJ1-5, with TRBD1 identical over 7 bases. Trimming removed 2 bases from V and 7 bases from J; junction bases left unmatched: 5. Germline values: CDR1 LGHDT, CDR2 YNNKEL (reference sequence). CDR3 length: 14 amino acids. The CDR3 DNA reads TGTGCCAGCAGCCAAACAGGGGCCAGGCAGCCCCAGCATTTT. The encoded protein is CASSQTGARQPQHF.

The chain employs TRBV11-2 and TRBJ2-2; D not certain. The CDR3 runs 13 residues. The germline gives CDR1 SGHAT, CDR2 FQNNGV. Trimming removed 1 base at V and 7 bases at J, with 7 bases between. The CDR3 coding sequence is TGTGCCAGCAGCTTAGTGGGCGTCGGGGAGCTGTTTTTT. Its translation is CASSLVGVGELFF.

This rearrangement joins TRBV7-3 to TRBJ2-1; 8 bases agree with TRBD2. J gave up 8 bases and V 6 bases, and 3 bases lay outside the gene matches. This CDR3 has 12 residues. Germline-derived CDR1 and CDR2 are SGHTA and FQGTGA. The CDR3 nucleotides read TGTGCCAGCAGTCCGGGAGGGGATGAGCAGTTCTTC. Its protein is CASSPGGDEQFF. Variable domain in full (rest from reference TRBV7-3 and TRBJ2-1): GAGVSQTPSNKVTEKGKYVELRCDPISGHTALYWYRQSLGQGPEFLIYFQGTGAADDSGLPNDRFFAVRPEGSVSTLKIQRTERGDSAVYLCASSPGGDEQFFGPGTRLTVL.

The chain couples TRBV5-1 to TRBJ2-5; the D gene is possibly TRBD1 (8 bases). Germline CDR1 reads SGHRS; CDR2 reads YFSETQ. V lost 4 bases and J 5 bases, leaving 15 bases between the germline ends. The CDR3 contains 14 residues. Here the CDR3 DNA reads TGCGCCAGCAGCCATACAGGGGGGGTGGAGACCCAGTACTTC. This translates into CASSHTGGVETQYF.

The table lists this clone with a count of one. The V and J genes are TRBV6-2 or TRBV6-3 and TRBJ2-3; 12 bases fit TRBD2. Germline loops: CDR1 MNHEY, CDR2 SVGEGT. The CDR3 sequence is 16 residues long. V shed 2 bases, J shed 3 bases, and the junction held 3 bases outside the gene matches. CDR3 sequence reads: CASSYELAGGTDTQYF. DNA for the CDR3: TGTGCCAGCAGTTACGAGCTAGCGGGAGGGACAGATACGCAGTATTTT.

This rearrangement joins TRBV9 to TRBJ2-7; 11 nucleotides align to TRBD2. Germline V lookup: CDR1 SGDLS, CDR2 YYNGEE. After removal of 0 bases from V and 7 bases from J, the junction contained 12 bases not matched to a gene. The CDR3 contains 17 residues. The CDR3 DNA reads TGTGCCAGCAGCGTAGGCCCGGCTAGCGGGAGGTTATGGGAGCAGTACTTC. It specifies CASSVGPASGRLWEQYF.

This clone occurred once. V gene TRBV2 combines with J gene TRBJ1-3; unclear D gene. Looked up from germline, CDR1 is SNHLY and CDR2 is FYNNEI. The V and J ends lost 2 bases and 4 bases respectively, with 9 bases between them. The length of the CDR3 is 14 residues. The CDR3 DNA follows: TGTGCCAGCAGTGAAATCAGGCAAGGAAACACCATATATTTT. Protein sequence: CASSEIRQGNTIYF.

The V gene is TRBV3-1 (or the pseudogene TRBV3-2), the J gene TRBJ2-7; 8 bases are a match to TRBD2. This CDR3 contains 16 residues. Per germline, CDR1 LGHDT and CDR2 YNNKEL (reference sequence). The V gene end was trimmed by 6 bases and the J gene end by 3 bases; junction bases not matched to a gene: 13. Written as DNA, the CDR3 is TGTGCCAGCAGTCCAAATAGCGGGATGGGGGACTACGAGCAGTACTTC. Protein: CASSPNSGMGDYEQYF.

DNA for the CDR3: TGCGCCAGCAGCCACCCAGCAGGGGATTCCCTAAACATTCAGTACTTC. Residues: CASSHPAGDSLNIQYF. The rearrangement joins TRBV4-1 to TRBJ2-4; TRBD1 might be the D (6 bases). V lost 3 bases and J lost 6, with 18 bases in between. This CDR3 region has 16 residues. Germline CDR1 reads MGHRA; CDR2 reads YSYEKL.

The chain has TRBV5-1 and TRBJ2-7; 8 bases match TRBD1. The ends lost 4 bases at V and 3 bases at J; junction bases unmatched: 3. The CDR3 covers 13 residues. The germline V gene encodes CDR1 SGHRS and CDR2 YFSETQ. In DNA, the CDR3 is TGCGCCAGCAGCCGGGACAGGAACTACGAGCAGTACTTC. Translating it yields CASSRDRNYEQYF.